Listed below are T cell receptor beta chains from one sample, sequenced in a study of blood T cell repertoires in COVID-19. This table comes from immunoSEQ multiplex PCR, and its TCRdb copy is limited to in-frame clones, with some not included. The sample records around 95,000 clones, 80% being singletons. Sample: peripheral blood. The receptors come from a man between 65 and 85 years old with active or convalescent COVID-19. Both conserved end residues are part of each CDR3. The D gene is left open where the match is weak. Rows give clone size only sometimes, using once, few, many, or a class for an expanded clone.

j_gene,v_gene,d_gene,abundance,len,CDR3aa,CDR3nt
TRBJ2-1,TRBV9,TRBD2,-,14,CASSNDGTSDEQFF,TGTGCCAGCAGCAATGATGGGACTAGCGATGAGCAGTTCTTC
TRBJ2-2,TRBV7-9,TRBD2,-,16,CASSLGGTSYTGELFF,TGTGCCAGCAGCCTAGGAGGGACTAGCTACACCGGGGAGCTGTTTTTT
TRBJ2-5,TRBV7-2,-,-,12,CASSLVERTQYF,TGTGCCAGCAGCCTTGTGGAGAGGACCCAGTACTTC
TRBJ1-5,TRBV23-1,TRBD1,few,14,CASTPGTDYQPQHF,TGCGCCAGCACCCCCGGGACAGATTATCAGCCCCAGCATTTT
TRBJ2-1,TRBV28,TRBD1,-,15,CASSFYGTGGDEQFF,TGTGCCAGCAGTTTTTATGGGACAGGGGGCGATGAGCAGTTCTTC
TRBJ2-3,TRBV29-1,TRBD2,-,15,CSVNLGSGGALTQYF,TGCAGCGTCAACCTCGGAAGCGGGGGGGCATTGACGCAGTATTTT
TRBJ2-1,TRBV5-1,TRBD1,few,18,CASSLLGQGASSYNEQFF,TGCGCCAGCAGCTTGCTCGGACAGGGGGCAAGCTCCTACAATGAGCAGTTCTTC
TRBJ2-7,TRBV5-3,-,-,12,CARSLVGYEQYF,TGTGCCAGAAGCTTGGTCGGGTACGAGCAGTACTTC
TRBJ2-2,TRBV10-3,-,few,15,CAISGAGRDTGELFF,TGTGCCATCAGTGGGGCAGGCCGAGACACCGGGGAGCTGTTTTTT
TRBJ2-5,TRBV9,-,few,15,CASSVYSGIGETQYF,TGTGCCAGCAGCGTATATTCAGGGATTGGAGAGACCCAGTACTTC
TRBJ2-5,TRBV5-1,-,few,12,CASSLVAETQYF,TGCGCCAGCAGCTTGGTGGCTGAGACCCAGTACTTC
TRBJ1-4,TRBV4-1,-,-,15,CASMDRGSSNEKLFF,TGCGCCAGCATGGATAGGGGTTCAAGTAATGAAAAACTGTTTTTT
TRBJ2-7,TRBV6-2/TRBV6-3,-,-,15,CASSPSGRAWNEQYF,TGTGCCAGCAGCCCTTCGGGCAGGGCCTGGAACGAGCAGTACTTC
TRBJ2-7,TRBV29-1,TRBD1,-,14,CSAQATGRPYEQYF,TGCAGCGCCCAGGCGACAGGGCGACCCTACGAGCAGTACTTC
TRBJ2-2,TRBV7-2,TRBD2,many,14,CASSSGLATGELFF,TGTGCCAGCAGCTCCGGACTAGCGACCGGGGAGCTGTTTTTT
TRBJ2-5,TRBV6-5,-,many,14,CASSPGRGLKTQYF,TGTGCCAGCAGCCCCGGGCGGGGTTTGAAGACCCAGTACTTC
TRBJ1-5,TRBV18,-,-,16,CASSPWAVADYQPQHF,TGTGCCAGCTCACCATGGGCCGTGGCGGACTATCAGCCCCAGCATTTT
TRBJ2-7,TRBV7-9,TRBD2,-,14,CASSLSGRFYEQYF,TGTGCCAGCAGCTTAAGCGGGAGGTTCTACGAGCAGTACTTC
TRBJ2-1,TRBV4-3,TRBD2,-,17,CASSQDGRGLAGQEQFF,TGCGCCAGCAGCCAAGACGGGCGCGGACTAGCGGGCCAAGAGCAGTTCTTC